This TCR beta chain was sequenced for a study of cytomegalovirus exposure and HLA in healthy donors. Study-level results: An apparent linkage of common viral pathogens to several of the most significant clusters emerged in a later analysis. Through in vitro validation, three CMV-associated chains were shown to be specific for CMV antigens.

PCR employed 60 Vbeta and 13 Jbeta primers. Some clones are missing from TCRdb's copy, which holds only in-frame ones; the method was immunoSEQ multiplex PCR. The sample includes around 120,000 clones, approximately 76% of them seen just once. The CDR3 length is 16 residues. Germline lookup yields CDR1 LNHDA and CDR2 SQIVND (reference sequence). The germline V and J ends were trimmed by 4 bases and 5 bases, with 18 bases remaining between them. Remarks on this clone: Its specificity is not known.

J is TRBJ2-1 and V is TRBV19, with a weak D call TRBD2 (5 bases). This sequence originates from a man aged 50-59 years in good health and CMV-seropositive. Sequenced material: PBMCs. CDR3 sequence reads: CASSTGPPRGHNEQFF. Written as DNA, the CDR3 is TGTGCCAGTAGTACTGGACCGCCCCGGGGTCACAATGAGCAGTTCTTC.